The T cell receptor (beta chain) under discussion was sequenced for a study of cytomegalovirus exposure and HLA in healthy donors (dated by TCRdb to 2016 to 2017). Background for the entire study: According to a later analysis, one platform produced both the approximately 110 validation repertoires and the 666 repertoires of the first cohort. The study aimed to test whether signatures of past pathogen exposure could be identified by cataloging public T cell receptors. In addition to the first cohort of roughly 700 subjects, a separate validation cohort of approximately 130 different subjects was used. The study combined high-throughput TCR immunosequencing, statistical association of individual TCRs with disease status, and machine learning to predict cytomegalovirus infection status.

Broad study findings and their caveats: Subsequent analysis determined that TCRs grouped into clusters in the first cohort also showed a tendency toward co-occurrence across the roughly 120 validation repertoires, and 85% to 95% of cluster scores exceeded 0. In the study, approximately 160 TCR beta chains were listed as associated with cytomegalovirus. Most TCR sequences were observed very rarely across donors, whereas some public TCRs were present in many individuals. The validation cohort had no HLA typing available for a later analysis, so co-occurrence within that cohort was assessed over all 120 or so repertoires. The classifier was reported to diagnose cytomegalovirus status with high specificity and sensitivity in both the original cohort and the validation cohort. In vitro tests confirmed that a few of the cytomegalovirus-associated TCR beta chains recognize cytomegalovirus antigens. The authors suggested that the approach could potentially be extended to other disease states and immunological phenotypes.

Preparation of the library involved the immunoSEQ multiplex PCR assay. The original pipeline was this. To diagnose cytomegalovirus status from the catalog of TCR beta chain sequences, a statistical classification framework was built. Entries here come from immuneACCESS through TCRdb and include only in-frame sequences with V and J called. Some clones fail to appear in such tables; in the studies checked, an unresolved V gene covers under half of the shortfall, and the cause of the remainder is unknown. V and J calls and clone size are those listed in that table; D and trimming were worked out from the DNA. Counted in this sample were approximately 230,000 clones; about 90% of them appeared once. Clones ranked in the top ten supply around 12% of the sample. Inclusive of the bounding cysteine and phenylalanine, the CDR3 is 15 residues long. The only DNA kept is the CDR3, 45 bases in frame from the first base. At the junction V is shortened by 5 bases and J by 10 bases; bases outside the gene matches: 14. The germline V gene (reference sequence) sets CDR1 to LNHDA and CDR2 to SQIVND.

Donors formed part of the validation cohort, which comprised 120 subjects and was distinct from the first cohort of 550 to 850 subjects. Comment on this clone: Its antigen specificity is not known. No much larger clone exists at a distance of one base, and base qualities are not known.

The rearranged segments are TRBV19 and TRBJ2-1, with 7 bases aligning to TRBD2. Sequencing was carried out using PBMCs. This clonotype was obtained from a man aged 18 to 30 in good health and CMV-seropositive. The CDR3 corresponds to CASSPGGRESSEQFF. DNA sequence: TGTGCCAGTAGTCCCGGAGGGCGGGAGTCGAGCGAGCAGTTCTTC.